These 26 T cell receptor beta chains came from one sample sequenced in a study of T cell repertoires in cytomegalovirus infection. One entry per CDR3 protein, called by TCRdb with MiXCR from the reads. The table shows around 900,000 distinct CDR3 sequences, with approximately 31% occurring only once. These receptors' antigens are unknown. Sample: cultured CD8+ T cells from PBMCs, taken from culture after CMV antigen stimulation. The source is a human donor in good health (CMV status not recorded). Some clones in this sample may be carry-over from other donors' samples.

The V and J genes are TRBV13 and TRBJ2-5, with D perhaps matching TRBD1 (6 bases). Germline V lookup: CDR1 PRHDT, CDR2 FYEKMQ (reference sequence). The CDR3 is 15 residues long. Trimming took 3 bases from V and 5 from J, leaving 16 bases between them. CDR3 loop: CASSFWGTRVETQYF. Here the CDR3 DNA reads TGTGCCAGCAGCTTCTGGGGGACAAGAGTCGAGACCCAGTACTTC. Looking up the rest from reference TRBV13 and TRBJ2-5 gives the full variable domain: AAGVIQSPRHLIKEKRETATLKCYPIPRHDTVYWYQQGPGQDPQFLISFYEKMQSDKGSIPDRFSAQQFSDYHSELNMSSLELGDSALYFCASSFWGTRVETQYFGPGTRLLVL.

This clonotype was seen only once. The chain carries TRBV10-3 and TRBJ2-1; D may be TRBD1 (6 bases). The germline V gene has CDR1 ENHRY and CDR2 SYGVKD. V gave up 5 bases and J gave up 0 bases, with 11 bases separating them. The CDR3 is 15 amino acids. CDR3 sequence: CAISLSRGSYNEQFF. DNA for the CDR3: TGTGCCATCAGTCTAAGCAGGGGCTCCTACAATGAGCAGTTCTTC.

DNA of the CDR3: TGTGCCAGCAGTCAGCGGGGGGACACAGATACGCAGTATTTT. This translates into CASSQRGDTDTQYF. V and J are TRBV27 and TRBJ2-3, with TRBD2 matching 9 bases. CDR1 and CDR2 from the germline V gene are MNHEY and SMNVEV (reference sequence). The junction had 2 bases not matched to a gene; V was cut back by 5 bases and J by 2 bases. The length of the CDR3 is 14 residues.

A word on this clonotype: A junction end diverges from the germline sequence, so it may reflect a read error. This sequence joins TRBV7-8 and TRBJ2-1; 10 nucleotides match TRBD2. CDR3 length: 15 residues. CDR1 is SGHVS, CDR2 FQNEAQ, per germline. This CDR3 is CVSSPSGGRHNEQFF. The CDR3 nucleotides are TGTGTCAGCAGCCCTAGCGGGGGTCGCCACAATGAGCAGTTCTTC.

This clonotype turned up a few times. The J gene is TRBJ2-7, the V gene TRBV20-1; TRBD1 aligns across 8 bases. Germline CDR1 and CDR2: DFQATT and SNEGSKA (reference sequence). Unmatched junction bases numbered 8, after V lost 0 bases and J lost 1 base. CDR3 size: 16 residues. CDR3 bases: TGCAGTGCTAGAGATAGTTTGACAGGGGAATCCTACGAGCAGTACTTC. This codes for CSARDSLTGESYEQYF.

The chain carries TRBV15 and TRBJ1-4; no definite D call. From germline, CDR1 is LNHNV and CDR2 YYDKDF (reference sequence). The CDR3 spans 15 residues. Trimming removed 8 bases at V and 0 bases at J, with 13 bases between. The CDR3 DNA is TGTGCCACCGCTGGGCGGGCTGCAACTAATGAAAAACTGTTTTTT. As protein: CATAGRAATNEKLFF.

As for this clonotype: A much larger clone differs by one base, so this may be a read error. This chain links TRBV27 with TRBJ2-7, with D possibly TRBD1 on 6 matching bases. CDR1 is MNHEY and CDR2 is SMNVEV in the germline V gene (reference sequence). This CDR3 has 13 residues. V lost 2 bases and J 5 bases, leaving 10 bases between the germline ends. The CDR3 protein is CASSLKQGHEQYV. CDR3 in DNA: TGTGCCAGCAGTTTAAAACAGGGCCACGAGCAGTACGTC.

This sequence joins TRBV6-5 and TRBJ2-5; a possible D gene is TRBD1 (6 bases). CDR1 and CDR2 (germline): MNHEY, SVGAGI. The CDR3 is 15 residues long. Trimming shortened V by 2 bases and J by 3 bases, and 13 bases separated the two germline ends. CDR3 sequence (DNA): TGTGCCAGCAGTTACAGCTACACAGGGAAAGAGACCCAGTACTTC. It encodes CASSYSYTGKETQYF.

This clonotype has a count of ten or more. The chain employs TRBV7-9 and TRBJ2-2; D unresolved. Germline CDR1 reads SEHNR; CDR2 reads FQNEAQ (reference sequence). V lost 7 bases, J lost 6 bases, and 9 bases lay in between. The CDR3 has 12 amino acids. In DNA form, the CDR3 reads TGTGCCAGCATCATAACAGCCGGGGAGCTGTTTTTT. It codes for CASIITAGELFF. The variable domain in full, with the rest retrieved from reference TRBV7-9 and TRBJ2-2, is DTGVSQNPRHKITKRGQNVTFRCDPISEHNRLYWYRQTLGQGPEFLTYFQNEAQLEKSRLLSDRFSAERPKGSFSTLEIQRTEQGDSAMYLCASIITAGELFFGEGSRLTVL.

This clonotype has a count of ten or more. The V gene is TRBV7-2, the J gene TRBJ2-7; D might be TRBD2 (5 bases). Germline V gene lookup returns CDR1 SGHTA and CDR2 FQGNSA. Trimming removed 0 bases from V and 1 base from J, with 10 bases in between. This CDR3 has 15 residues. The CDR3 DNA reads TGTGCCAGCAGCTTAGCCGGGTCGGGATCCTACGAGCAGTACGTC. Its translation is CASSLAGSGSYEQYV.

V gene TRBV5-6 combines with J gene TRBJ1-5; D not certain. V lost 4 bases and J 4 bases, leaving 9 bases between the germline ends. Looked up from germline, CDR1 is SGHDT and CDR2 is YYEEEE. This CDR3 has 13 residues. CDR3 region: CASSPHGNQPQHF. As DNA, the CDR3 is TGTGCCAGCAGCCCACACGGGAATCAGCCCCAGCATTTT.

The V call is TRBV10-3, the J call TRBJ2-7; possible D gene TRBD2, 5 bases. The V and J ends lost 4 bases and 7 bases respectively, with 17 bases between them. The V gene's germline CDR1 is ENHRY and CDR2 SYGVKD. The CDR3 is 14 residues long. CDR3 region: CAISGPGMSNEQYV. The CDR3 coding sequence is TGTGCCATCAGTGGACCCGGGATGAGTAATGAGCAGTACGTC.

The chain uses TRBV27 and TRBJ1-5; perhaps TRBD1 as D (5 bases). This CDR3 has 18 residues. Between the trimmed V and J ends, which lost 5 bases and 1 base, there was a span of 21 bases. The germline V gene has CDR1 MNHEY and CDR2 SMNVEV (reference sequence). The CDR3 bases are TGTGCCAGCAGTACCCCACGAGGCAGGGAGGACAGCAATCAGCCCCAGCATTTT. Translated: CASSTPRGREDSNQPQHF.

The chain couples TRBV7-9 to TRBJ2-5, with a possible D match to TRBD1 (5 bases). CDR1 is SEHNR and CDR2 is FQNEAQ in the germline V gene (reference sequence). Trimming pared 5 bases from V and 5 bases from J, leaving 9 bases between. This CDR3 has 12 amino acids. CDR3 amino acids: CASSTRVETQYF. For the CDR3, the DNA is TGTGCCAGCAGCACCAGGGTGGAGACCCAGTACTTC.

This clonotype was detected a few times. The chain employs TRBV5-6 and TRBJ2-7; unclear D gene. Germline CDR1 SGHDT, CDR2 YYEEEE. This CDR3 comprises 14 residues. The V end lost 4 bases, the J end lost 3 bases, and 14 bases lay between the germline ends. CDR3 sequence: CASSLGVTHYEQYV. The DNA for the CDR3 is TGTGCCAGCAGCCTTGGGGTAACGCACTACGAGCAGTACGTC.

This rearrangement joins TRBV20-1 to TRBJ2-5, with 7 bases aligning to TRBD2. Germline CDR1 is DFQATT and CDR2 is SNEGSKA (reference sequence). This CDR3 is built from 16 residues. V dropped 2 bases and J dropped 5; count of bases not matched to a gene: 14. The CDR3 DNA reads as TGCAGTGCTAGATCTAATAGGCGGGGGTGGGGGGAGACCCAGTACTTC. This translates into CSARSNRRGWGETQYF.

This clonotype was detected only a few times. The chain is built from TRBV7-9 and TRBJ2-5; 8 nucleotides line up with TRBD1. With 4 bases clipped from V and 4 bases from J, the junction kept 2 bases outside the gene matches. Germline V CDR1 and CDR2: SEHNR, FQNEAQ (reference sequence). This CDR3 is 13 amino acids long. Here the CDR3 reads CASSSQGGETQYF. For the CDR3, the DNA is TGTGCCAGCAGCTCACAGGGGGGAGAGACCCAGTACTTC. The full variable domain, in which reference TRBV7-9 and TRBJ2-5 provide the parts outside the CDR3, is DTGVSQNPRHKITKRGQNVTFRCDPISEHNRLYWYRQTLGQGPEFLTYFQNEAQLEKSRLLSDRFSAERPKGSFSTLEIQRTEQGDSAMYLCASSSQGGETQYFGPGTRLLVL.

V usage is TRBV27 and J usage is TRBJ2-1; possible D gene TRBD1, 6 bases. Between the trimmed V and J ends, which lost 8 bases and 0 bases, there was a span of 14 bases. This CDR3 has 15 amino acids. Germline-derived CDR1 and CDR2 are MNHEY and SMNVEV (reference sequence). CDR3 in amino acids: CASLGTGSSYNEQFF. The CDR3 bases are TGTGCCAGCCTGGGTACAGGGTCCTCCTACAATGAGCAGTTCTTC.

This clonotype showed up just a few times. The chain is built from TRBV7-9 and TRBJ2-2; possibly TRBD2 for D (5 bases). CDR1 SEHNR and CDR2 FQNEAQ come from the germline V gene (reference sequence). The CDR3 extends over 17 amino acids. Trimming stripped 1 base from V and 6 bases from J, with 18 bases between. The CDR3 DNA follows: TGTGCCAGCAGCTTAGTTACTCCGGGAAAGTTCGCCGGGGAGCTGTTTTTT. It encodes CASSLVTPGKFAGELFF.

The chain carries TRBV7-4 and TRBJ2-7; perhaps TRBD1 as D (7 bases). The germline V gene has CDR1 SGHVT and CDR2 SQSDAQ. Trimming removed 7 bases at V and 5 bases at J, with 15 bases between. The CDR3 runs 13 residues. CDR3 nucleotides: TGTGCCAGCACCCTCCAGGGGGGAAACGAGCAGTACTTC. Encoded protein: CASTLQGGNEQYF.

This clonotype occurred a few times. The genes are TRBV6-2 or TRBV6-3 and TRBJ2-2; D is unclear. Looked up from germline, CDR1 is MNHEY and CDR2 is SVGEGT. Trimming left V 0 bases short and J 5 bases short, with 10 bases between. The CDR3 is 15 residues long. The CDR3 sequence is CASSYSLELTGELFF. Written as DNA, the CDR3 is TGTGCCAGCAGTTACTCCCTTGAACTAACCGGGGAGCTGTTTTTT.

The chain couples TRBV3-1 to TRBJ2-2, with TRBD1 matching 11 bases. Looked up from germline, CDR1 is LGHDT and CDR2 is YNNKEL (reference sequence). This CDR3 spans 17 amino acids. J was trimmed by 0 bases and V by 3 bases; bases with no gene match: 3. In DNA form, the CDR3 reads TGTGCCAGCAGCCACCGGGACAGGGGGACGAACACCGGGGAGCTGTTTTTT. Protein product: CASSHRDRGTNTGELFF.

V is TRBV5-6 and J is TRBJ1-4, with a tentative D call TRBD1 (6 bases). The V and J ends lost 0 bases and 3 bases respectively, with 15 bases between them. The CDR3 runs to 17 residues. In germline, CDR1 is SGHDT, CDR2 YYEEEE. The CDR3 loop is CASSLAAGVRANEKLFF. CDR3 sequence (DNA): TGTGCCAGCAGCTTGGCCGCAGGGGTGAGAGCTAATGAAAAACTGTTTTTT.

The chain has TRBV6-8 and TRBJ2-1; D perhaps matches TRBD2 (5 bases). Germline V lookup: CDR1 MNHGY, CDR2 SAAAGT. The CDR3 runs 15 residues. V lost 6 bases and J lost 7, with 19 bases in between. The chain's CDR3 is CASSPGLGWMNEQFF. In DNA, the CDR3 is TGTGCCAGCAGCCCAGGACTGGGGTGGATGAATGAGCAGTTCTTC.

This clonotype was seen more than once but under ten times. Here the CDR3 DNA reads TGTGCCAGCAGAATCACGGGACATAGGAACACTGAAGCTTTCTTT. Its protein product is CASRITGHRNTEAFF. This chain joins TRBV6-2 or TRBV6-3 and TRBJ1-1, with D tentatively TRBD1 (6 bases). This CDR3 spans 15 amino acids. From germline, CDR1 is MNHEY and CDR2 SVGEGT. Deletions cut 6 bases from V and 1 base from J, with 15 bases between.

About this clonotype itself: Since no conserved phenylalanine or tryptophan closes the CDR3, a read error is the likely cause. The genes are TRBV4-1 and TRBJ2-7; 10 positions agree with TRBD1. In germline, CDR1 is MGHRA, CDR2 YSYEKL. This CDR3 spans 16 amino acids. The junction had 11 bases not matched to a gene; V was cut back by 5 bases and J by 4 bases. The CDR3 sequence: CASSGVRTGGAYEQYS. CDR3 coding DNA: TGCGCCAGCAGCGGTGTACGGACAGGGGGTGCGTACGAGCAGTACTCC.